The clone carrying this TCR beta chain was detected only a few times. The target antigen is unknown. The data were obtained in a study of T-cell memory formation after mild COVID-19. The CDR3 is 13 amino acids. The germline CDR1 and CDR2 sequences are DFQATT and SNEGSKA (reference sequence). V was trimmed by 1 base and J by 8 bases, leaving 14 bases between them. Study-level points and caveats: CD4+ contracting clones were mainly CM and EM; CD8+ ones, EMRA. Pre-infection memory already had some responding clones, implying cross-reactive memory joined.

One entry per CDR3 protein, called by TCRdb with MiXCR from the 5' RACE reads. Seen here are some 310,000 distinct CDR3 sequences, 20% to 25% observed once, and the top ten hold around a fifth. The chain carries TRBV20-1 and TRBJ1-2, with no clear D. The sequencing input was PBMCs or a T cell subset sorted from them (not recorded which). The sequence was obtained from a man aged 18 to 30 who had mild COVID-19 (a few samples of this study predate the infection). Cell type and time point are not known. CDR3 bases: TGCAGTGCTAGAGTGCCGGCATTGAAAGGCTACACCTTC. The encoded protein is CSARVPALKGYTF.